This TCR beta chain derives from a study of T cells in localized non-small cell lung cancer. Overall study results and limits: When the top 100 tumor clones were examined, a median around 61 of them also appeared in the adjacent lung, which was paired and uninvolved.

Profiled with immunoSEQ multiplex PCR; TCRdb holds only in-frame clones, not every one. This table has about 70,000 clones, less than 90% appearing once. V was clipped by 3 bases and J by 7 bases, with 15 bases between them. Germline CDR1 and CDR2: LGHNA and YNFKEQ. The CDR3 runs to 14 residues. Worth noting for this clone: The antigen is unknown.

The V call is TRBV4-2, the J call TRBJ1-1; D might be TRBD1 (5 bases). The material sequenced was peripheral blood, taken before any cancer treatment. This receptor was taken from a male donor older than 55 with stage III squamous cell lung carcinoma. In nucleotides, the CDR3 is TGTGCCAGCAGCCACTCTACAGGTAGGGTTGAAGCTTTCTTT. The encoded protein is CASSHSTGRVEAFF.